These T cell receptor beta chains were read from a single sample in a study of blood T cell repertoires in COVID-19. The protocol was immunoSEQ multiplex PCR, while the TCRdb copy is restricted to in-frame clones and leaves out a portion. This table holds about 40,000 clones, about three quarters found once. Sequencing was carried out using peripheral blood. The source is a woman aged 70 to 79 with acute or convalescent COVID-19. CDR3s include the opening cysteine and the closing phenylalanine or tryptophan. Fields, in order: clone size, J gene, V gene, D gene, CDR3 DNA, CDR3 protein. D genes are given only for firm matches. Not every row has a clone size; where given, it reads once, few, many or a size class.

abundance: once; j_gene: TRBJ2-1; v_gene: TRBV4-1; d_gene: TRBD2; CDR3nt: TGCGCCAGCAGCCAAGGAGGACTAGGGTACAATGAGCAGTTCTTC; CDR3aa: CASSQGGLGYNEQFF
abundance: .; j_gene: TRBJ2-7; v_gene: TRBV19; d_gene: TRBD1; CDR3nt: TGTGCCAGTAGTATTAATCGACAGGGCTCCTACGAGCAGTACTTC; CDR3aa: CASSINRQGSYEQYF
abundance: .; j_gene: TRBJ1-3; v_gene: TRBV15; d_gene: .; CDR3nt: TGTGCCACCAGCAGGCAGGGGAGTGGAAACACCATATATTTT; CDR3aa: CATSRQGSGNTIYF
abundance: .; j_gene: TRBJ2-5; v_gene: TRBV12-5; d_gene: TRBD1; CDR3nt: TGTGCTAGTGGTTTGGGTGGACAGGGGGAGACCCAGTACTTC; CDR3aa: CASGLGGQGETQYF
abundance: few; j_gene: TRBJ2-5; v_gene: TRBV5-1; d_gene: .; CDR3nt: TGCGCCAGCAGCTTGGCAGGGTCGTTGTCGGTGACCCAGTACTTC; CDR3aa: CASSLAGSLSVTQYF
abundance: .; j_gene: TRBJ1-5; v_gene: TRBV9; d_gene: .; CDR3nt: TGTGCCAGCAGCGTAACTAACAATCAGCCCCAGCATTTT; CDR3aa: CASSVTNNQPQHF
abundance: .; j_gene: TRBJ1-5; v_gene: TRBV29-1; d_gene: TRBD1; CDR3nt: TGCAGCGTTGTTCAGGGGGAGGGCAATCAGCCCCAGCATTTT; CDR3aa: CSVVQGEGNQPQHF
abundance: .; j_gene: TRBJ2-5; v_gene: TRBV7-8; d_gene: TRBD1; CDR3nt: TGTGCCAGCAGCTTATCGCTCTTTGGACAGGGTGGAACGGAGACCCAGTACTTC; CDR3aa: CASSLSLFGQGGTETQYF
abundance: .; j_gene: TRBJ2-7; v_gene: TRBV7-9; d_gene: TRBD2; CDR3nt: TGTGCCAGCAGCCCCGTGGCTAGCGGGATCGAGCAGTACTTC; CDR3aa: CASSPVASGIEQYF
abundance: .; j_gene: TRBJ2-7; v_gene: TRBV7-2; d_gene: .; CDR3nt: TGTGCCAGCAGCTTAGCGCCCCAGGGTAGCTCCTACGAGCAGTACTTC; CDR3aa: CASSLAPQGSSYEQYF
abundance: .; j_gene: TRBJ2-7; v_gene: TRBV28; d_gene: .; CDR3nt: TGTGCCAGCAGTTTATGGGACAGTCGAGAGCAGTACTTC; CDR3aa: CASSLWDSREQYF
abundance: .; j_gene: TRBJ2-1; v_gene: TRBV27; d_gene: .; CDR3nt: TGTGCCAGCAGTTTTGTGGGCGAGCAGTTCTTC; CDR3aa: CASSFVGEQFF
abundance: few; j_gene: TRBJ2-7; v_gene: TRBV18; d_gene: TRBD1; CDR3nt: TGTGCCAGCTCAAAAACAGGGGGGAGGAACTACGAGCAGTACTTC; CDR3aa: CASSKTGGRNYEQYF